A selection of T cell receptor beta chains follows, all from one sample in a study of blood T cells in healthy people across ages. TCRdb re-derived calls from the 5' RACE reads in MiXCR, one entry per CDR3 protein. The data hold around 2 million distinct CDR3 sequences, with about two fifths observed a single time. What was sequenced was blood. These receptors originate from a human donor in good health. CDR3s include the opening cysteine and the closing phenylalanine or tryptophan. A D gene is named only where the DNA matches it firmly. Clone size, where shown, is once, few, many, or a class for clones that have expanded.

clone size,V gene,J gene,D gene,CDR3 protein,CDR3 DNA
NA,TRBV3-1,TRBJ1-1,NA,CASSQGVRGEAFF,TGTGCCAGCAGCCAAGGAGTCAGGGGAGAAGCTTTCTTT
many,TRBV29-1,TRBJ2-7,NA,CSVGQGGYEQYF,TGCAGCGTTGGGCAGGGAGGCTACGAGCAGTACTTC
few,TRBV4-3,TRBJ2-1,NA,CASSHAGLTYNEQFF,TGCGCCAGCAGCCACGCTGGCTTAACCTACAATGAGCAGTTCTTC
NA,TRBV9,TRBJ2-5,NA,CASSSTSPYQETQYF,TGTGCCAGCAGCTCCACCTCTCCCTACCAAGAGACCCAGTACTTC
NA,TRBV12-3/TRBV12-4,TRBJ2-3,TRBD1,CASSNAWTGGPDTQYF,TGTGCCAGCAGTAACGCCTGGACAGGGGGCCCAGATACGCAGTATTTT
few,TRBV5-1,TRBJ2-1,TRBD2,CASSLATSGGTYNEQFF,TGCGCCAGCAGCTTGGCCACTAGCGGGGGGACCTACAATGAGCAGTTCTTC
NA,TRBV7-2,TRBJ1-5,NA,CASSLEGGLSNQPQHF,TGTGCCAGCAGCTTAGAGGGGGGCCTGAGCAATCAGCCCCAGCATTTT
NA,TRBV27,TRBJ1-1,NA,CASSFSRGKTEAFF,TGTGCCAGCAGTTTTAGCCGGGGAAAAACTGAAGCTTTCTTT
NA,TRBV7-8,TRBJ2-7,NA,CASSLVSFSEQYF,TGTGCCAGCAGCTTGGTATCCTTTTCCGAGCAGTACTTC
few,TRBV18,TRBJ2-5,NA,CASSPPTVSETQYF,TGTGCCAGCTCACCCCCGACAGTATCCGAGACCCAGTACTTC
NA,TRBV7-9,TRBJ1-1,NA,CASSSDPINEKTEAFF,TGTGCCAGCAGTTCCGACCCGATTAATGAGAAAACTGAAGCTTTCTTT
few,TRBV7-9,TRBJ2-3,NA,CASSLQAGSNTQYF,TGTGCCAGCAGCTTACAAGCAGGTTCTAATACGCAGTATTTT
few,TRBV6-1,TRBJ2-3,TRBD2,CASVGLAGDTQYF,TGTGCCAGCGTGGGACTAGCGGGCGATACGCAGTATTTT
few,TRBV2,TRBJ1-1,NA,CASSEQGLTEAFF,TGTGCCAGCAGTGAACAGGGGTTAACTGAAGCTTTCTTT
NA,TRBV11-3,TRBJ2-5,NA,CASSPSGPRVRAQETQYF,TGTGCCAGCAGCCCGTCCGGTCCCCGGGTGAGGGCTCAAGAGACCCAGTACTTC
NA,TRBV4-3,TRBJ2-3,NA,CASSQDDWGRSTDAQYF,TGCGCCAGCAGCCAAGATGACTGGGGGCGGAGCACAGATGCGCAGTATTTT
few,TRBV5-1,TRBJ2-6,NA,CASTTGSSGANVLTF,TGCGCCAGCACAACAGGGTCCTCTGGGGCCAACGTCCTGACTTTC
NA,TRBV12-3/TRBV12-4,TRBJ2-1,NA,CASSLDSGSSEQFF,TGTGCCAGCAGTTTAGATTCGGGTAGCAGTGAGCAGTTCTTC
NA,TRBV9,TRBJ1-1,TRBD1,CASSTRTGGVTEAFF,TGTGCCAGCAGCACTCGGACAGGGGGCGTCACTGAAGCTTTCTTT
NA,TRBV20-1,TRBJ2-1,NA,CSPISETDYNEQFF,TGCAGTCCCATATCCGAGACAGACTACAATGAGCAGTTCTTC
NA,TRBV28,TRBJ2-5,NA,CASSLNSRTQYF,TGTGCCAGCAGTTTGAACAGCCGGACCCAGTACTTC
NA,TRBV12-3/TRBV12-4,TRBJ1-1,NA,CASTQEGSEAFF,TGTGCCAGCACCCAAGAGGGGAGTGAAGCTTTCTTT
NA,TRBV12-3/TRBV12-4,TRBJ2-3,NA,CAGSLSQSGGRQYF,TGTGCCGGCAGTTTAAGTCAGTCCGGGGGAAGACAGTATTTT
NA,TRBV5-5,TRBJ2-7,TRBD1,CASSPYPGTGAYEQYF,TGTGCCAGCAGCCCTTACCCCGGGACAGGGGCCTACGAGCAGTACTTC
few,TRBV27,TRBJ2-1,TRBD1,CASSLTGALNEQFF,TGTGCCAGCAGTTTAACAGGGGCCCTCAATGAGCAGTTCTTC
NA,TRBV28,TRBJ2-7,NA,CAGSSHKFTYEQYF,TGTGCCGGCAGTTCCCATAAATTTACCTACGAGCAGTACTTC
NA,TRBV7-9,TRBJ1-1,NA,CASSPTVHTEAFF,TGTGCCAGCAGTCCCACAGTTCATACTGAAGCTTTCTTT
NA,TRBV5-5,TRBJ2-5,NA,CASSPRIGGLGETQYF,TGTGCCAGCAGCCCGAGGATCGGGGGCCTCGGTGAGACCCAGTACTTC
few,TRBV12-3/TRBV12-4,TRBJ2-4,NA,CASRYTPGVPRGNIQYF,TGTGCCAGCAGGTACACCCCAGGGGTGCCTAGAGGAAACATTCAGTACTTC
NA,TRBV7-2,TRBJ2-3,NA,CAGSSDGVGPTDTQYF,TGTGCCGGCAGCTCAGACGGGGTGGGGCCCACAGATACGCAGTATTTT
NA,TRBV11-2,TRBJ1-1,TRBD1,CASSSLDRVEAFF,TGTGCCAGCAGCTCACTCGACAGGGTTGAAGCTTTCTTT
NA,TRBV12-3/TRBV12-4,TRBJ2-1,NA,CASSWVRGRNEQFF,TGTGCCAGCAGCTGGGTAAGGGGTCGGAATGAGCAGTTCTTC
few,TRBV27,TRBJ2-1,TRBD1,CASSGQALFGEQFF,TGTGCCAGCAGTGGACAGGCACTTTTTGGTGAGCAGTTCTTC
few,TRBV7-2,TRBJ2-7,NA,CASSPLGTQIEGSSYEQYF,TGTGCCAGCAGCCCCCTCGGAACCCAAATAGAAGGAAGCTCCTACGAGCAGTACTTC
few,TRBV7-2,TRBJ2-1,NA,CASSSYPDEQFF,TGTGCCAGCAGCTCCTACCCCGATGAGCAGTTCTTC
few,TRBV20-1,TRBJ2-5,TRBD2,CSAREGTTQETQYF,TGCAGTGCTAGAGAGGGGACTACCCAAGAGACCCAGTACTTC
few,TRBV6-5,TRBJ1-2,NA,CASRAPRDGKGYGYTF,TGTGCCAGCAGGGCTCCAAGAGACGGGAAGGGATATGGCTACACCTTC
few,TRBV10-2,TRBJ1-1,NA,CASSGTGLRTEAFF,TGCGCCAGCAGTGGCACAGGGTTACGGACTGAAGCTTTCTTT
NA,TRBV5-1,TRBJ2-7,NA,CASSFQGKNYEQYF,TGCGCCAGCAGCTTCCAGGGAAAGAACTACGAGCAGTACTTC
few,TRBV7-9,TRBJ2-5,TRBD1,CASSSTTGQYYQETQYF,TGTGCCAGCAGCTCTACAACGGGACAGTACTACCAAGAGACCCAGTACTTC
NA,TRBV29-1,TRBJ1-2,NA,CSVETGGARYGYTF,TGCAGCGTTGAAACGGGGGGGGCTCGCTATGGCTACACCTTC
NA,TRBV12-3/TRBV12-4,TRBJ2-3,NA,CASSHKVNTQYF,TGTGCCAGCAGCCACAAGGTTAATACGCAGTATTTT
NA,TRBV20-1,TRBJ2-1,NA,CSAKAGAPYNEQFF,TGCAGTGCGAAGGCAGGGGCCCCCTACAATGAGCAGTTCTTC
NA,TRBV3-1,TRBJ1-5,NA,CASSPGPGGNQPQHF,TGTGCCAGCAGCCCGGGGCCCGGAGGCAATCAGCCCCAGCATTTT
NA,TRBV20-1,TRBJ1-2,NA,CSARGDQGYYGHTF,TGCAGTGCTAGAGGGGATCAAGGCTACTATGGCCACACCTTC
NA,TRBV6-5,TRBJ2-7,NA,CASSYSEGINEQYF,TGTGCCAGCAGTTATTCCGAGGGTATAAACGAGCAGTACTTC
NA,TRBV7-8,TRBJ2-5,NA,CASSTSRATRETQYF,TGTGCCAGCAGCACCAGCAGGGCTACAAGAGAGACCCAGTACTTC
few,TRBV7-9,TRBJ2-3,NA,CASSLVRAPSTDTQYF,TGTGCCAGCAGCTTAGTACGGGCCCCTAGCACAGATACGCAGTATTTT
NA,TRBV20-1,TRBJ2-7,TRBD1,CSAKPDRAIFDEQYF,TGCAGTGCCAAGCCCGACAGGGCTATTTTCGACGAGCAGTACTTC
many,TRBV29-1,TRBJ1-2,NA,CSVEAGSGYTF,TGCAGCGTTGAAGCGGGGTCTGGCTACACCTTC
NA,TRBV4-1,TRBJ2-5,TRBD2,CASSQPPSGPWETQYF,TGCGCCAGCAGCCAACCACCTAGCGGGCCTTGGGAGACCCAGTACTTC
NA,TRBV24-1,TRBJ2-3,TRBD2,CATSVSGGADTDTQYF,TGTGCCACCAGTGTGTCGGGGGGGGCCGACACAGATACGCAGTATTTT
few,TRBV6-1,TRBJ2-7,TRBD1,CASSEAPGTDDGNEQYF,TGTGCCAGCAGTGAAGCCCCCGGGACAGATGACGGCAACGAGCAGTACTTC
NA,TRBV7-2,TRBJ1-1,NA,CASSPRPTAAEAFF,TGTGCCAGCAGCCCCCGACCTACAGCGGCTGAAGCTTTCTTT
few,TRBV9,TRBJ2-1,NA,CASSPKRTNEQFF,TGTGCCAGCAGCCCAAAGCGGACTAATGAGCAGTTCTTC
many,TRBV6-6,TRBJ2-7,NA,CASSYTTTGEQYF,TGTGCCAGCAGTTACACTACGACGGGGGAGCAGTACTTC
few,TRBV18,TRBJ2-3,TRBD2,CASSTGTSGGLSQYF,TGTGCCAGCTCAACCGGGACTAGCGGGGGCTTGTCGCAGTATTTT
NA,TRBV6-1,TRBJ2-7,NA,CASSIDLREQYF,TGTGCCAGCAGCATTGACTTGAGGGAGCAGTACTTC
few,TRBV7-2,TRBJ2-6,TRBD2,CASSSGLAGVQRANVLTF,TGTGCCAGCAGCTCGGGACTAGCGGGGGTCCAGCGGGCCAACGTCCTGACTTTC
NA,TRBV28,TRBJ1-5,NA,CASSNGGGNQPQHF,TGTGCCAGCAGCAACGGAGGGGGCAATCAGCCCCAGCATTTT